These T cell receptor beta chains were read from a single sample in a study of shared clonotypes between healthy human individuals. Here immunoSEQ multiplex PCR was the method, and the copy in TCRdb shows in-frame clones only, minus some. The sample holds 2.3 million or so clones, over 85% seen once. Sequenced input: naive CD4+ T cells from PBMCs. These receptors came from a man between 18 and 29 years old in good health. Some clones in this sample may be carry-over from other donors' samples. Each CDR3 is given with its conserved first and last residue. The D gene is left open where the match is weak. A row's size may be missing; if present it is once, few, many or a size class.

>-|TRBV5-4|TRBD2
CASSHKRREAGETQYF
>-|TRBV28|-
CASSFAGSWNF
>-|TRBV5-1|-
CASSLLQGADTQYF
>-|TRBV11-2|-
CASSLAVDAFF
>-|TRBV4-2|TRBD2
CASSQGTSGRGDEQFF
>-|TRBV11-1|TRBD2
CASSLETGGITGELFF
>-|TRBV5-4|TRBD1
CASSLTLARGAEAFF
>-|TRBV5-1|-
CASSLGARGSEQFF
>-|TRBV13|TRBD2
CASSWGLAGQTQYF
>-|TRBV6-6|TRBD2
CASSYGLAGAKNIQYF
>-|TRBV5-1|-
CASRRDSRRPGNTIYF
>-|TRBV14|-
CASSLLSRPPFSGYTF
>-|TRBV28|-
CASSLTGREQYF
>-|TRBV30|-
CACGEQPQHF
>-|TRBV28|-
CASSRSGSGANEKLFF
>-|TRBV27|-
CASAGAFHEKLFF
>-|TRBV19|-
CASMVGGTEAFF
>-|TRBV9|-
CASSVGDGLSGLEQYF
>-|TRBV7-9|TRBD1
CASSWDRVQETQYF
>-|TRBV7-2|-
CASSLTGGDYGYTF
>-|TRBV14|TRBD2
CASSQDLLAGGHHYEQYF
>-|TRBV19|-
CASRKSGRGTVINYGYTF
>once|TRBV7-2|-
CASSLSGGGDTQYF
>few|TRBV27|TRBD2
CASRFSGRAVQYF
>-|TRBV30|-
CAWIPWQTSGNTIYF
>-|TRBV30|-
CAWAVGDEQFF
>-|TRBV6-5|-
CASSYGYAGSYEQYF
>-|TRBV19|-
CASTYPHGRSVSYEQYF
>-|TRBV6-1|-
CASSITRGETQYF
>-|TRBV30|-
CAWSRSTDTQYF
>-|TRBV10-3|-
CAITEQENTEAFF
>-|TRBV11-1|-
CASSLTTTSYNEQFF
>once|TRBV7-2|-
CASSFTGNSYEQYF
>-|TRBV4-3|TRBD2
CASSPRLGREEQFF
>few|TRBV7-2|-
CASSPDSGNQPQHF
>-|TRBV7-2|TRBD2
CASSLDGGRSYEQYF
>-|TRBV29-1|TRBD2
CSVEVAGEETQYF
>-|TRBV5-1|-
CASSLVGVLDYGYTF
>-|TRBV4-2|-
CASSQGSGAGRNEQFF
>-|TRBV28|-
CASSPPGSPVGDQPQHF
>-|TRBV6-6|-
CASSQIGQNTEAFF
>-|TRBV4-3|-
CATSPVSEGRMNTEAFF
>-|TRBV30|-
CAWSAFAQGDPANLAKNIQYF
>few|TRBV6-1|TRBD1
CASSEGRDSYNQPQHF
>-|TRBV28|TRBD1
CASRTNMGDSSSTDTQYF
>-|TRBV7-2|TRBD1
CASSPTGAIPYEQYF
>-|TRBV4-1|TRBD1
CASSQNVRDSLYQPQHF
>-|TRBV18|-
CASSPALDGELFF
>-|TRBV9|TRBD2
CASSGTSGHYNEQFF
>-|TRBV28|TRBD1
CASLRDRGTYEQYF
>-|TRBV6-5|TRBD1
CASSSRRDRAETQYF
>-|TRBV19|TRBD2
CASSTSGSSYEQYF
>-|TRBV7-8|TRBD1
CASSLTTGGGEQYF
>-|TRBV5-5|TRBD2
CASSFGLAGEGYEQYF
>-|TRBV11-3|-
CASSLDSMNTEAFF